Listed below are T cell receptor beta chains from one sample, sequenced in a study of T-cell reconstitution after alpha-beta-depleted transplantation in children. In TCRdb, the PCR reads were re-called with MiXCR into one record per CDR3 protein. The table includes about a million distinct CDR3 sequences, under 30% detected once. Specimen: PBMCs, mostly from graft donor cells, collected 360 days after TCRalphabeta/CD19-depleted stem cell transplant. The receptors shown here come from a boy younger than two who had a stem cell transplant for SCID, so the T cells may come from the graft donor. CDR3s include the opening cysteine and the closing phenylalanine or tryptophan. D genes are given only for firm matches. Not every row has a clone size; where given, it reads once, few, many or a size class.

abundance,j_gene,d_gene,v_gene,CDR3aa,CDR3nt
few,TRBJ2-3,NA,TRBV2,CASSRSDTDTQYF,TGTGCCAGCAGCCGCTCGGACACCGATACGCAGTATTTT
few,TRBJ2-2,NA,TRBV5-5,CASSLIAQNTGELFF,TGTGCCAGCAGCTTGATAGCCCAGAACACCGGGGAGCTGTTTTTT
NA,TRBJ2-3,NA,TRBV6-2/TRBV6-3,CASSYFDTQYF,TGTGCCAGCAGTTATTTCGATACGCAGTATTTT
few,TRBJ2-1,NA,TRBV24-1,CATSDWGTSKYNEQFF,TGTGCCACCAGTGATTGGGGAACATCGAAATACAATGAGCAGTTCTTC
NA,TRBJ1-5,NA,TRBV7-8,CASSLGLGYSNQPQHF,TGTGCCAGCAGCTTAGGCCTTGGTTATAGCAATCAGCCCCAGCATTTT
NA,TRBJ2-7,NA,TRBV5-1,CASSLDTGDSSYEQYF,TGCGCCAGCAGCTTGGATACCGGCGATAGCTCCTACGAGCAGTACTTC
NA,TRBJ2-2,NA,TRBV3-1,CASSQDTSTGELFF,TGTGCCAGCAGCCAAGACACTTCCACCGGGGAGCTGTTTTTT
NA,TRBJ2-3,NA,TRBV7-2,CASSLNSRGSTDTQYF,TGTGCCAGCAGCTTGAACTCGCGGGGAAGCACAGATACGCAGTATTTT
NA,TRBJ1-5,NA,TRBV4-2,CASSQARDSNQPQHF,TGTGCCAGCAGCCAAGCCCGGGACAGCAATCAGCCCCAGCATTTT
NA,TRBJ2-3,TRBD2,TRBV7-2,CASSPGTGRGDTQYF,TGTGCCAGCAGCCCCGGTACGGGGAGGGGTGATACGCAGTATTTT
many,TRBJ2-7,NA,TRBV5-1,CASSLLGSYEQYF,TGCGCCAGCAGCTTACTTGGCTCCTACGAGCAGTACTTC
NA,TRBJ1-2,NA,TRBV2,CASLRAEANYGYTF,TGTGCCAGTCTAAGGGCCGAAGCTAACTATGGCTACACCTTC
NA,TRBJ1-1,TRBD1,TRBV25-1,CASSSGTGGALAFF,TGTGCCAGCAGCTCCGGGACAGGGGGCGCGTTGGCTTTCTTT
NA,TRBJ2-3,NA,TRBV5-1,CASPFSQGGTDTQYF,TGCGCCAGCCCCTTTAGCCAGGGTGGGACAGATACGCAGTATTTT
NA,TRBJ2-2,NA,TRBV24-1,CATSQGASGELFF,TGTGCCACCAGCCAGGGTGCGAGCGGGGAGCTGTTTTTT
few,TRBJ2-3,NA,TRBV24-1,CATSDPGSRGGTDTQYF,TGTGCCACCAGTGACCCCGGATCTAGGGGAGGCACAGATACGCAGTATTTT
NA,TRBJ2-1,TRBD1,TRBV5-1,CASSTLTGGAQFF,TGCGCCAGCAGCACCCTGACAGGGGGCGCCCAGTTCTTC
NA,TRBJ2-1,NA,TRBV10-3,CAISAPGTGAKYNEQFF,TGTGCCATCAGTGCACCGGGCACGGGGGCAAAATACAATGAGCAGTTCTTC
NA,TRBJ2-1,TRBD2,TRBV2,CASSFGLDLNEQFF,TGTGCCAGCAGCTTCGGACTAGACCTCAATGAGCAGTTCTTC
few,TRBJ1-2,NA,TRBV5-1,CASSLERVGYTF,TGCGCCAGCAGCTTGGAGCGGGTCGGCTACACCTTC
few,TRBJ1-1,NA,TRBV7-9,CASSSQTNTEAFF,TGTGCCAGCAGCTCGCAAACGAACACTGAAGCTTTCTTT
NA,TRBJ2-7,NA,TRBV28,CASSLGGQQYF,TGTGCCAGCAGCTTGGGGGGGCAGCAGTACTTC
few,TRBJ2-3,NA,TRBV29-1,CSVELGPVPDTQYF,TGCAGCGTTGAGTTGGGGCCAGTCCCAGATACGCAGTATTTT
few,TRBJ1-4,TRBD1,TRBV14,CASSHRGQVGEKLFF,TGTGCCAGCAGCCATAGGGGGCAAGTGGGTGAAAAACTGTTTTTT
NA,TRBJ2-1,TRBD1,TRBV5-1,CASSLYGQGARNEQFF,TGCGCCAGCAGCCTCTACGGACAGGGGGCAAGGAATGAGCAGTTCTTC
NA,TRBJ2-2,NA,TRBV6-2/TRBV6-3,CASSYQGIHTGELFF,TGTGCCAGCAGTTACCAGGGGATCCACACCGGGGAGCTGTTTTTT
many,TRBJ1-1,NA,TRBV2,CASSARDGRVAFF,TGTGCCAGCAGCGCCAGGGATGGACGAGTGGCTTTCTTT
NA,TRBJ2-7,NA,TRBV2,CASSERLGPYEQYF,TGTGCCAGCAGTGAACGTCTAGGGCCCTACGAGCAGTACTTC
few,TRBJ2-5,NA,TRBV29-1,CSVVIGGRETQYF,TGCAGCGTGGTTATCGGGGGGCGGGAGACCCAGTACTTC
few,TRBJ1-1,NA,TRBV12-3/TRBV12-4,CASRPDRLLNTEAFF,TGTGCCAGCAGACCCGACCGGCTACTTAACACTGAAGCTTTCTTT
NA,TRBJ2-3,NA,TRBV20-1,CSALKGRGTDTQYF,TGCAGTGCCCTCAAGGGGCGAGGCACAGATACGCAGTATTTT
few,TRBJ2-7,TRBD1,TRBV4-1,CASSPLGQGFYEQYF,TGCGCCAGCAGCCCCCTTGGACAGGGTTTCTACGAGCAGTACTTC
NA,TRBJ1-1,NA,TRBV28,CASRSTEAFF,TGTGCCAGCAGGTCCACTGAAGCTTTCTTT
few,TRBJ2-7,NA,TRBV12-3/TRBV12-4,CASSFLERSSYEQYF,TGTGCCAGCAGTTTCCTAGAACGGTCCTCCTACGAGCAGTACTTC
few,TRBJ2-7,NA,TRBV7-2,CASSLDGFFSYEQYF,TGTGCCAGCAGCTTAGACGGATTTTTCTCCTACGAGCAGTACTTC
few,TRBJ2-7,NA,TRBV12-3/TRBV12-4,CASSPSLPPLGEQYF,TGTGCCAGCAGTCCTTCCCTCCCACCCCTCGGCGAGCAGTACTTC
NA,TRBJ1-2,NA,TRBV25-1,CASSLTGQSDYGYTF,TGTGCCAGCAGCCTCACAGGACAGAGTGACTATGGCTACACCTTC
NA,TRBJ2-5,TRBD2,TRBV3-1,CASSQALAGAQRETQYF,TGTGCCAGCAGCCAAGCGCTAGCGGGGGCCCAAAGGGAGACCCAGTACTTC
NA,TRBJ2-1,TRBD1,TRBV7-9,CASSFLGTGDNEQFF,TGTGCCAGCAGCTTCCTAGGGACAGGGGACAATGAGCAGTTCTTC
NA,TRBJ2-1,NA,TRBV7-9,CASSLGPSPRNEQFF,TGTGCCAGCAGCTTGGGGCCCTCTCCCCGCAATGAGCAGTTCTTC
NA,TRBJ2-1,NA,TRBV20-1,CSARTPIEQFF,TGCAGTGCTCGGACCCCTATCGAGCAGTTCTTC
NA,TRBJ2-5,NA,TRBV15,CATSSGEETQYF,TGTGCCACCAGCAGTGGGGAAGAGACCCAGTACTTC